Following are 28 T cell receptor beta chains from one sample sequenced in a study of T cell clonotyping in hematopoietic cell transplantation. Data came from immunoSEQ multiplex PCR; TCRdb stores just in-frame clones and leaves some out. Of 7,000 to 8,500 clones listed, around 89% are singletons. The sample consisted of PBMCs, taken 100 days after allogeneic stem cell transplant. The receptors come from a male patient younger than 35 who had an allogeneic stem cell transplant from a related donor, so the T cells may come from the graft donor. Some clones in this sample may be carry-over from other donors' samples.

The gene calls are TRBV2 and TRBJ1-1, with 8 bases fitting TRBD1. This CDR3 is built from 13 residues. Germline lookup yields CDR1 SNHLY and CDR2 FYNNEI. The ends lost 7 bases at V and 3 bases at J; junction bases unmatched: 4. The CDR3 loop is CASIEDRDTEAFF. In DNA form, the CDR3 reads TGTGCCAGCATCGAGGACAGGGACACTGAAGCTTTCTTT.

The chain recombines TRBV5-1 with TRBJ2-2, with a weak D call TRBD2 (5 bases). Germline values: CDR1 SGHRS, CDR2 YFSETQ. This CDR3 comprises 16 residues. V lost 4 bases to trimming and J lost 4 bases, with 17 bases between them. In nucleotides, the CDR3 is TGCGCCAGCAGCCGCACCCCAGCGGAGTTCACCGGGGAGCTGTTTTTT. It encodes CASSRTPAEFTGELFF.

The chain carries TRBV4-1 and TRBJ2-1, with 15 bases matching TRBD2. Germline V gene lookup returns CDR1 MGHRA and CDR2 YSYEKL. The CDR3 spans 17 residues. The V and J ends lost 0 bases and 6 bases, in that order; junction bases with no gene match: 3. The CDR3 sequence: CASSQEGLAGGFNEQFF. The CDR3 nucleotides are TGCGCCAGCAGCCAAGAGGGACTAGCGGGAGGATTCAATGAGCAGTTCTTC.

The V and J genes are TRBV5-4 and TRBJ2-3, with a tentative D call TRBD1 (7 bases). CDR3 length: 16 amino acids. Trimming stripped 4 bases from V and 6 bases from J, with 21 bases between. Germline V CDR1 and CDR2: SGHNT, YYREEE (reference sequence). The CDR3 DNA is TGTGCCAGCAGCAAGGGGGGACAGCCGGTCGGGGATACGCAGTATTTT. This encodes CASSKGGQPVGDTQYF.

The chain has TRBV6-1 and TRBJ1-4, with 9 bases fitting TRBD1. V was clipped by 5 bases and J by 6 bases; unmatched bases: 4. This CDR3 region has 14 residues. In germline, CDR1 is MNHNS, CDR2 SASEGT. CDR3: CASSRGTGHEKLFF. In DNA form, the CDR3 reads TGTGCCAGCAGTCGCGGGACAGGGCATGAAAAACTGTTTTTT.

The V gene is TRBV29-1, the J gene TRBJ1-2; 7 bases are shared with TRBD1. V was pared by 7 bases and J by 2 bases, with 7 bases of the junction left unmatched. Germline lookup yields CDR1 SQVTM and CDR2 ANQGSEA. The CDR3 runs 13 residues. CDR3 in amino acids: CSAFSTGNYGYTF. CDR3 nucleotide sequence: TGCAGCGCTTTTTCGACAGGGAACTATGGCTACACCTTC.

The genes are TRBV7-8 and TRBJ2-5; the match to TRBD2 covers 7 bases. The V gene's germline CDR1 is SGHVS and CDR2 FQNEAQ. CDR3 length: 14 residues. J gave up 1 base and V 7 bases, and 6 bases lay outside the gene matches. The DNA of the CDR3 is TGTGCCAGCAACGTAAGGACTAGCCAAGAGACCCAGTACTTC. The encoded protein is CASNVRTSQETQYF.

The CDR3 loop reads CASSYLRGFEQYV. In DNA form, the CDR3 reads TGTGCCAGCAGTTACTTGCGGGGCTTCGAGCAGTACGTC. The V gene is TRBV6-5, the J gene TRBJ2-7; tentatively, D is TRBD2 (6 bases). The V gene lost 1 base and the J gene lost 6 bases, with 10 bases spanning the gap. Per the germline V gene, CDR1 is MNHEY and CDR2 is SVGAGI. This CDR3 comprises 13 residues.

This chain uses TRBV27 with TRBJ1-2; tentatively, D is TRBD1 (6 bases). Per the germline V gene, CDR1 is MNHEY and CDR2 is SMNVEV (reference sequence). Trimming pared 7 bases from V and 6 bases from J, leaving 15 bases between. The CDR3 spans 13 residues. This CDR3 reads CASTAARGNGYTF. The CDR3 DNA is TGTGCCAGCACCGCGGCAAGGGGGAATGGCTACACCTTC.

This rearrangement joins TRBV16 to TRBJ2-5; D is perhaps TRBD1 (5 bases). The CDR3 totals 13 residues. The V and J ends lost 3 bases and 5 bases respectively, with 10 bases between them. Germline values: CDR1 KGHSY, CDR2 FQNENV. The chain's CDR3 is CASSHRDEETQYF. CDR3 DNA: TGTGCCAGCAGCCACAGGGATGAGGAGACCCAGTACTTC.

Remarks on this clone: The germline gene is not matched at one end of the junction; a read error may be the cause. V gene TRBV18 combines with J gene TRBJ2-1; TRBD2 matches at 10 bases. Germline CDR1 is KGHSH and CDR2 is LQKENI. The CDR3 spans 12 residues. The DNA for the CDR3 is TGTGCCAGCTCCCCGCGAGCGGGAGGGACGCTCTTC. It codes for CASSPRAGGTLF.

The chain couples TRBV18 to TRBJ1-5; 8 bases fit TRBD1. The CDR3 is 13 residues long. Germline assignment: CDR1 KGHSH and CDR2 LQKENI. V lost 3 bases to trimming and J lost 5 bases; unmatched junction nucleotides: 0. The CDR3 region is CASSPDRDQPQHF. The CDR3 DNA is TGTGCCAGCTCACCGGACAGGGATCAGCCCCAGCATTTT.

The gene calls are TRBV6-6 and TRBJ2-3; D is unresolved. CDR3 size: 16 residues. The ends were cut back, 8 bases at V and 0 bases at J, with 18 bases in the middle. Germline CDR1 and CDR2: MNHNY and SVGAGI (reference sequence). Here the CDR3 reads CASANPPLVSTDTQYF. CDR3 in DNA: TGTGCCAGCGCCAATCCCCCTTTAGTGAGCACAGATACGCAGTATTTT.

The chain carries TRBV30 and TRBJ1-2, with 7 positions matching TRBD1. Germline loops: CDR1 GTSNPN, CDR2 SVGIG (reference sequence). The junction had 4 bases not matched to a gene; V was cut back by 2 bases and J by 1 base. The length of the CDR3 is 14 residues. The CDR3 here is CAWSQGGINYGYTF. In nucleotides, the CDR3 is TGTGCCTGGAGTCAGGGGGGGATTAACTATGGCTACACCTTC.

The chain has TRBV5-1 and TRBJ2-4; D gene unclear. Germline V gives CDR1 SGHRS, CDR2 YFSETQ. Trimming left V 0 bases short and J 7 bases short, with 2 bases between. CDR3 length: 11 amino acids. The CDR3 DNA reads as TGCGCCAGCAGCTTGGACAACATTCAGTACTTC. This translates into CASSLDNIQYF.

The CDR3 reads CASSLSPAGEQYV. The CDR3 DNA follows: TGTGCCAGCAGCTTAAGTCCCGCGGGAGAGCAGTACGTC. V usage is TRBV11-3 and J usage is TRBJ2-7, with D possibly being TRBD2 (6 bases). Trimming shortened V by 2 bases and J by 7 bases, and 12 bases separated the two germline ends. This CDR3 contains 13 residues. The V gene's germline CDR1 is SGHNT and CDR2 YENEEA.

The chain couples TRBV29-1 to TRBJ2-1; D gene unclear. The CDR3 sequence is 13 residues long. Trimming shortened V by 4 bases and J by 9 bases, and 16 bases separated the two germline ends. The germline gives CDR1 SQVTM, CDR2 ANQGSEA. CDR3 bases: TGCAGCGTTGGTCATCGGAGTGTCGGTGAGCAGTTCTTC. As protein: CSVGHRSVGEQFF.

The chain links TRBV5-6 to TRBJ2-5, with a tentative D call TRBD2 (5 bases). From germline, CDR1 is SGHDT and CDR2 YYEEEE. The CDR3 totals 15 residues. Trimming shortened V by 4 bases and J by 2 bases, and 15 bases separated the two germline ends. The CDR3 DNA follows: TGTGCCAGCAGCCCCCTAGCCATCCCTCAAGAGACCCAGTACTTC. It specifies CASSPLAIPQETQYF.

This rearrangement joins TRBV19 to TRBJ1-5; a possible D gene is TRBD1 (5 bases). The V end lost 5 bases, the J end lost 6 bases, and 8 bases lay between the germline ends. This CDR3 contains 12 residues. Germline V CDR1 and CDR2: LNHDA, SQIVND (reference sequence). The CDR3 nucleotides are TGTGCCAGTAGTCAGGGAACTCAGCCCCAGCATTTT. Translation gives CASSQGTQPQHF.

In its sample, this clone was seen a few times. The rearrangement joins TRBV5-1 to TRBJ2-5, with TRBD1 identical over 7 bases. V lost 2 bases, J lost 4 bases, and 14 bases stayed unmatched. CDR1 is SGHRS, CDR2 YFSETQ, per germline. The CDR3 runs to 17 residues. In DNA form, the CDR3 reads TGCGCCAGCAGCTTAACAGGGGAAGAGGCCGCTGCAGAGACCCAGTACTTC. It specifies CASSLTGEEAAAETQYF. Looking up the rest from reference TRBV5-1 and TRBJ2-5 gives the full variable domain: KAGVTQTPRYLIKTRGQQVTLSCSPISGHRSVSWYQQTPGQGLQFLFEYFSETQRNKGNFPGRFSGRQFSNSRSEMNVSTLELGDSALYLCASSLTGEEAAAETQYFGPGTRLLVL.

The CDR3 protein is CASSQRSYTEAFF. The CDR3 region has the DNA TGTGCCAGCAGCCAGCGGTCCTACACTGAAGCTTTCTTT. The chain links TRBV9 to TRBJ1-1; D remains ambiguous. With 4 bases removed from V and 3 bases from J, the gap between germline ends came to 10 bases. Germline values: CDR1 SGDLS, CDR2 YYNGEE. CDR3 length: 13 amino acids. Complete variable domain (other parts from reference TRBV9 and TRBJ1-1): DSGVTQTPKHLITATGQRVTLRCSPRSGDLSVYWYQQSLDQGLQFLIQYYNGEERAKGNILERFSAQQFPDLHSELNLSSLELGDSALYFCASSQRSYTEAFFGQGTRLTVV.

The chain uses TRBV27 and TRBJ1-1; tentatively, D is TRBD1 (6 bases). The CDR3 contains 15 residues. The germline V and J ends were trimmed by 4 bases and 2 bases, with 14 bases remaining between them. The germline gives CDR1 MNHEY, CDR2 SMNVEV (reference sequence). CDR3: CASSSRQDSNTEAFF. CDR3 coding DNA: TGTGCCAGCAGTTCACGACAGGATTCTAACACTGAAGCTTTCTTT.

The V and J genes are TRBV11-2 and TRBJ2-7, with 7 bases identical to TRBD2. This CDR3 contains 14 residues. The germline V gene has CDR1 SGHAT and CDR2 FQNNGV. Trimming at V came to 3 bases and at J to 1 base, leaving 3 bases not matched to a gene. The CDR3 sequence is CASSFASGSYEQYV. The CDR3 nucleotides read TGTGCCAGCAGCTTTGCTAGCGGATCCTACGAGCAGTACGTC.

The rearrangement uses TRBV5-1 and TRBJ2-3; TRBD2 matches 9 bases. CDR1 is SGHRS, CDR2 YFSETQ, per germline. The CDR3 has 15 amino acids. J gave up 3 bases and V 0 bases, and 2 bases lay outside the gene matches. In nucleotides, the CDR3 is TGCGCCAGCAGCTTGGGACTAGCGGCTACAGATACGCAGTATTTT. Encoded protein: CASSLGLAATDTQYF.

This chain connects TRBV28 to TRBJ1-2; TRBD1 agrees at 7 bases. This CDR3 contains 13 residues. The germline V gene has CDR1 MDHEN and CDR2 SYDVKM. The V gene end was trimmed by 6 bases and the J gene end by 8 bases; junction bases not matched to a gene: 9. CDR3 in DNA: TGTGCCAGCAGACCAGGGGGGAGGGAAGGCTACACCTTC. This encodes CASRPGGREGYTF.

As to this clone: Sequence at one end of the junction differs from germline and may be a read error. The chain has TRBV30 and TRBJ2-7; the D gene could be TRBD1 or TRBD2 (5 bases each). CDR3 length: 12 amino acids. Germline CDR1 and CDR2: GTSNPN and SVGIG (reference sequence). This chain's CDR3 is CVWSGRGDEQYF. In nucleotides, the CDR3 is TGTGTCTGGAGCGGAAGGGGCGACGAGCAGTACTTC.

Regarding this clone: This sample also contains other DNA sequences that code for the same CDR3. The chain couples TRBV5-4 to TRBJ2-3, with 13 bases fitting TRBD2. This CDR3 is 15 amino acids long. The V and J ends lost 4 bases and 3 bases, in that order; junction bases with no gene match: 2. CDR1 is SGHNT and CDR2 is YYREEE in the germline V gene (reference sequence). CDR3 nucleotides: TGTGCCAGCAGCCTGGGACTAGCGGGAACAGATACGCAGTATTTT. Protein sequence: CASSLGLAGTDTQYF. Variable domain in full (rest from reference TRBV5-4 and TRBJ2-3): ETGVTQSPTHLIKTRGQQVTLRCSSQSGHNTVSWYQQALGQGPQFIFQYYREEENGRGNFPPRFSGLQFPNYSSELNVNALELDDSALYLCASSLGLAGTDTQYFGPGTRLTVL.

The V gene is TRBV30, the J gene TRBJ1-2; TRBD1 matches at 10 bases. The CDR3 contains 13 residues. The J segment lost 7 bases and the V segment lost 2 bases, leaving 4 bases of the junction unmatched. Per germline, CDR1 GTSNPN and CDR2 SVGIG (reference sequence). The CDR3: CAWSKGTGVGYTF. DNA of the CDR3: TGTGCCTGGAGTAAGGGGACAGGGGTTGGCTACACCTTC.